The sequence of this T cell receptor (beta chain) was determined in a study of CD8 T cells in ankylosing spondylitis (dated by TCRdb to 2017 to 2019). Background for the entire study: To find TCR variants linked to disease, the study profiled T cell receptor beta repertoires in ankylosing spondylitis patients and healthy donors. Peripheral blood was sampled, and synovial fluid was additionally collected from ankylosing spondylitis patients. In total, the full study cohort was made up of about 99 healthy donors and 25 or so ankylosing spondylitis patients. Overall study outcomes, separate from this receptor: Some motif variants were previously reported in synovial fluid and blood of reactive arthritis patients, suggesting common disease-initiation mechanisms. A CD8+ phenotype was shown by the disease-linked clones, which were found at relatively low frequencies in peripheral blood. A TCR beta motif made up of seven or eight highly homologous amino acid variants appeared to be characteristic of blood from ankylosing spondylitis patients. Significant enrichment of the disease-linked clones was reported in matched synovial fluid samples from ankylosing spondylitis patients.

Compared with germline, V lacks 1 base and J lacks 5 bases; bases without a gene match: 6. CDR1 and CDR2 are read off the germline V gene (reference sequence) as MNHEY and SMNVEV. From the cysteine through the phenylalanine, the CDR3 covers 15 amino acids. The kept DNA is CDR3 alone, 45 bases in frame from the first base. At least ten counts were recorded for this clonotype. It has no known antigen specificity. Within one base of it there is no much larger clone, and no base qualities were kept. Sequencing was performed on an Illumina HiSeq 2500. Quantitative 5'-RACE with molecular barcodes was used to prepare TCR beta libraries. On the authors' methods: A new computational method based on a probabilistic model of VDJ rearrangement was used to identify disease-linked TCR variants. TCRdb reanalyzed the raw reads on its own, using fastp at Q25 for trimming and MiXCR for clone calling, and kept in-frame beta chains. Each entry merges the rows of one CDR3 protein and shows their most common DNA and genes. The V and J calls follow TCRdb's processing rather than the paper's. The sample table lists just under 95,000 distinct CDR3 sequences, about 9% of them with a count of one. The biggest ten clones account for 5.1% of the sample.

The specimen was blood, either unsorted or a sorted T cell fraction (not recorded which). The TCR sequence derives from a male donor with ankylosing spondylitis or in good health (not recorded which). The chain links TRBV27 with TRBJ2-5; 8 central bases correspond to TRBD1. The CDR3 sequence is CASSLWTGPKETQYF. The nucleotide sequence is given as TGTGCCAGCAGTTTATGGACAGGGCCGAAGGAGACCCAGTACTTC.